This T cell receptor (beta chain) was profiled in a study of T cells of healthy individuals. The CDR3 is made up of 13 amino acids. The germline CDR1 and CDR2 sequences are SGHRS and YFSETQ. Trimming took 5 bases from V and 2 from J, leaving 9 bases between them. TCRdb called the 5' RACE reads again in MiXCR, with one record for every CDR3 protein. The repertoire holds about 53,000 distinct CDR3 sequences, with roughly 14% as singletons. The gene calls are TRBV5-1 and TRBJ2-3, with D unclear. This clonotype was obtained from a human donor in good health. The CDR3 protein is CASSGPPTDTQYF. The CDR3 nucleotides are TGCGCCAGCAGTGGGCCCCCCACAGATACGCAGTATTTT.